This TCR beta chain was obtained from a study of early T cells in non-severe SARS-CoV-2 infection. In the study overall: Sequencing of bulk RNA from unsorted whole blood was done, without chain pairing.

TCRdb redid the calling of the 5' RACE reads with MiXCR, one entry per CDR3 protein. The sample has 60,000 to 75,000 distinct CDR3 sequences, over 9.5% seen once. This clonotype was seen more than once but under ten times. V lost 2 bases and J lost 2, with 10 bases in between. The germline V gene encodes CDR1 MDHEN and CDR2 SYDVKM. The CDR3 has 14 residues. The input for sequencing was whole blood, taken at baseline. The source of this sequence is an adult who was a healthcare worker with PCR-confirmed SARS-CoV-2 infection or an uninfected control (not recorded which). The genes are TRBV28 and TRBJ2-7; D is unresolved. The CDR3 spells CASSLATIAYEQYF. The CDR3, as DNA: TGTGCCAGCAGTTTAGCCACGATTGCCTACGAGCAGTACTTC.